This T cell receptor beta chain stems from a study of T cell repertoires in cytomegalovirus infection. Turning to the study itself: TCR beta signatures that were public indicated CMV infection and matching HLA type. Study findings and constraints: Dominating the ex vivo response were TCR beta clonotypes that were CMV-specific and HLA-C-restricted. Accumulated public TCR beta family frequency recognized individuals carrying CMV together with the relevant HLA.

The V segment lost 5 bases and the J segment 0 bases; nucleotides outside the gene matches: 5. This CDR3 spans 16 amino acids. TCRdb ran MiXCR on the reads and lists one entry per CDR3 protein. This table has about 530,000 distinct CDR3 sequences, more than 25% appearing once. This clonotype has only one observation. The antigen is unknown. The gene calls are TRBV12-3 or TRBV12-4 and TRBJ1-3; 9 positions agree with TRBD1. This sequence was found in a human donor in good health (CMV status not recorded). Some clones in this sample may be carry-over from other donors' samples. Sequences were obtained from PBMCs. The CDR3 nucleotides read TGTGCCAGCAGTCTCGGGACAGGGATCTCTGGAAACACCATATATTTT. Protein: CASSLGTGISGNTIYF.